This T cell receptor (beta chain) was recovered during a study of shared T cell receptors in the human thymus (dated by TCRdb to 2020 to 2022). The study in broad terms: The study examined how self-reactive, shared T-cell receptor alpha chains are generated in the human thymus.

The library came from the immunoSEQ multiplex PCR assay. Here the immuneACCESS table is served through TCRdb, limited to in-frame sequences with V and J called. Missing clones are a known gap in these copies; in checked studies unresolved V genes cover under half, and the rest lacks a known reason. For this sample the table gives hundreds of thousands of clones, of which about 89% were detected only once. More than 0.009% of the sample is taken by the ten largest. On this clone itself: The antigen it recognizes is unknown. Qualities for individual bases were not recorded, and no much larger clone is one base off.

V is pruned by 6 bases and J by 3 bases, leaving 7 bases of the junction without a gene match. The CDR3 sequence holds 15 residues, the cysteine and phenylalanine included. Just CDR3 DNA is preserved here, 45 bases in frame from base 1. The germline V gene sets CDR1 to ENHRY and CDR2 to SYGVKD. The data also belong to a second study, concerning human thymus T cells. The second study's paper adds: Donors were immunologically healthy infants undergoing open corrective cardiac surgery for congenital heart defects in Finland. Thymus tissue was collected as surgical resects that were removed during corrective cardiac surgery. V and J gene segment usage appeared biased in both thymic and peripheral blood repertoires. Highly overlapping thymic TCR repertoires among unrelated individuals were reported in the related research. The study characterized TCR alpha and beta repertoires from eight infant thymus samples and four related peripheral blood samples. The infant donors were 7 to 244 days old, and the cohort included more than five males and a couple of females. Thymocytes were mechanically released from the tissue and were stored as pellets of about 9-33 million cells at -70 degrees C. Genomic DNA was extracted from frozen cell pellets with a QIAsymphony instrument. Using the immunoSEQ multiplex PCR assay, the TCRB and TCRAD loci were amplified from a standardized quantity of quality-controlled genomic DNA. Amplicons spanned the V(D)J region at a length sufficient to cover the CDR3 and identify V and J genes. Through the commercial immunoSEQ service, the amplicons were sequenced on an Illumina platform. Corrections for primer bias and sequencing errors followed previously described methods, while TCRAD and TCRB definitions were based on the IMGT database. Analysis of the repertoires was done with immunoSEQ Analyzer 3.0 and VDJTools and included basic statistics, V/J segment usage, diversity estimates, rarefaction and pairwise overlap. Diversity was estimated with Chao1, ChaoE, Efron-Thisted, Shannon and inverse Simpson indices, and also on datasets down-sampled to the smallest sample. Repertoire overlap was determined by strict matching of CDR3 nucleotide sequence, V gene and J gene, and Jaccard-based multidimensional scaling clustering was applied. On average, thymus samples yielded hundreds of thousands of unique TCRB clonotypes, whereas blood samples yielded about 80,000.

This TCR derives from a boy under two years old with a congenital heart defect. Donor details come from another sample of the same person, matched by shared clones. Sequencing was performed on thymocytes. This chain joins TRBV10-3 to TRBJ1-2, with 10 junctional bases fitting TRBD1. The CDR3 protein: CAIRVDRGMDYGYTF. The DNA sequence is given as TGTGCCATCAGAGTGGACAGGGGGATGGACTATGGCTACACCTTC.